The rows below give T cell receptor beta chains drawn from one sample of a study of immune evolution from preneoplasia to lung adenocarcinoma. Libraries were prepared by immunoSEQ multiplex PCR; TCRdb keeps only in-frame clonotypes and omits some of them. Among 20,000 to 30,000 clones listed, around 70% were seen once. The sample taken for sequencing was FFPE invasive lung adenocarcinoma tissue. These receptor sequences come from a person between 60 and 69 years old with invasive lung adenocarcinoma. Some clones in this sample may be carry-over from other donors' samples. Both conserved end residues are part of each CDR3. The D gene is left open where the match is weak. Clone sizes are given selectively: once, few, many, or a class where the clone is expanded.

>.|TRBJ1-1|TRBV1|.
TGCACCAGCAGCCAAGACCGACTCCCGACAGAAAACACTGAAGCTTTCTTT
CTSSQDRLPTENTEAFF
>few|TRBJ2-7|TRBV7-2|.
TGTGCCAGCAGCTTATTCCTTGCTAACGAGCAGTACTTC
CASSLFLANEQYF
>.|TRBJ2-3|TRBV27|.
TGTGCCAGCAGTTCGCGCCCGCCTCCTAGCACAGATACGCAGTATTTT
CASSSRPPPSTDTQYF
>.|TRBJ2-5|TRBV7-9|.
TGTGCCAGCAGCTTCTCTAACCAAGAGACCCAGTACTTC
CASSFSNQETQYF
>few|TRBJ2-3|TRBV7-2|.
TGTGCCAGCAGCTTTAATCTAGTTGGGGCAGATACGCAGTATTTT
CASSFNLVGADTQYF
>few|TRBJ2-3|TRBV29-1|TRBD2
TGCAGCGTGGGGCGGACTAGCGGCTCTTTAATAGGAGGCACAGATACGCAGTATTTT
CSVGRTSGSLIGGTDTQYF
>.|TRBJ1-1|TRBV6-1|.
TGTGCCAGCATCTACAGGGTTCGGGATACTGAAGCTTTCTTT
CASIYRVRDTEAFF
>.|TRBJ2-3|TRBV15|.
TGTGCCACCAGCAGAAACCTACCCGCAGATACGCAGTATTTT
CATSRNLPADTQYF
>once|TRBJ2-1|TRBV18|TRBD2
TGTGCCAGCTCACCGTGGCTAGCGGGAGACTATGAGCAGTTCTTC
CASSPWLAGDYEQFF
>.|TRBJ2-1|TRBV6-1|.
TGTGCCAGCAGTGAAAGGGGGGCAGGGGACTACAATGAGCAGTTCTTC
CASSERGAGDYNEQFF
>.|TRBJ2-7|TRBV19|TRBD2
TGTGCCAGTAGTCTTAAAGGGACTAGCGCAGATTGGTCCTACGAGAAGTACTTC
CASSLKGTSADWSYEKYF
>.|TRBJ2-2|TRBV4-2|.
TGTGCCAGCAGCGGGGTATTAGCGTTAGGATCCGGGGAGCTGTTTTTT
CASSGVLALGSGELFF
>.|TRBJ2-2|TRBV4-1|.
TGCGCCAGCAGCCAAAGAGGGGCAACGAACACCGGGGAGCTGTTTTTT
CASSQRGATNTGELFF
>few|TRBJ2-5|TRBV2|.
TGTGCCAGCAGTGTGGACCTCCTCCAAGAGACCCAGTACTTC
CASSVDLLQETQYF
>.|TRBJ2-7|TRBV10-1|.
TGCGCCAGCAGTGAGTCGACTCGGACAGCCCTGAGCTACGAGCAGTACTTC
CASSESTRTALSYEQYF